Given below is one TCR beta chain in context. What it binds is unknown. The data originate from a study of T cell clonotyping in hematopoietic cell transplantation. Study-wide points: Without cell sorting, CD4 versus CD8 contributions remain unresolved. At the given depth, recipient repertoires were over 97% de novo clonotypes.

The protocol was immunoSEQ multiplex PCR, while the TCRdb copy is restricted to in-frame clones and leaves out a portion. Here the sample spans approximately 9,500 clones, approximately 80% being singletons. The receptor comes from a female patient in her thirties or forties who had an allogeneic stem cell transplant from a related donor, so T cells may come from the graft donor. Some clones in this sample may be carry-over from other donors' samples. This sample comprised PBMCs, obtained 30 days after allogeneic stem cell transplant.

The CDR3 reads CASRTSGNTGELFF. The CDR3 DNA sequence: TGTGCCAGCAGAACTAGCGGGAACACCGGGGAGCTGTTTTTT. This sequence joins TRBV2 and TRBJ2-2; 8 nucleotides match TRBD2. From germline, CDR1 is SNHLY and CDR2 FYNNEI. The V segment lost 6 bases and the J segment 1 base; nucleotides outside the gene matches: 1. This CDR3 has 14 amino acids. Using reference TRBV2 and TRBJ2-2 for the parts outside the CDR3, the full variable domain is EPEVTQTPSHQVTQMGQEVILRCVPISNHLYFYWYRQILGQKVEFLVSFYNNEISEKSEIFDDQFSVERPDGSNFTLKIRSTKLEDSAMYFCASRTSGNTGELFFGEGSRLTVL.